This T cell receptor beta chain appears in the sequencing data of a study of T-cell memory formation after mild COVID-19. This clonotype was seen a handful of times. The antigen is unknown. The CDR3 is 16 residues long. MiXCR was run by TCRdb on the 5' RACE reads, yielding one entry per CDR3 protein. The data show some 450,000 distinct CDR3 sequences, more than 15% seen once. Study-wide results and limits: SARS-CoV-2 specificity of second-wave clones peaking day 37 was unconfirmed.

This chain joins TRBV21-1 and TRBJ2-5; TRBD1 is the table's D call and was not checked against the DNA. TRBV21-1 constitutes a pseudogene. Sequencing used PBMCs or a T cell subset sorted from them (not recorded which). This receptor was obtained from a man younger than 35 who had mild COVID-19 (a few samples of this study predate the infection). Cell type and time point are not known. CDR3 DNA sequence: TGTGCCAGCAGCGGACCCGACAGGGGGCGCGGCGTGACCCAGTACTTC. This encodes CASSGPDRGRGVTQYF.